This passage covers 10 T cell receptor beta chains from one sample sequenced in a study of blood T cell repertoires in COVID-19. Generated by immunoSEQ multiplex PCR, the TCRdb table keeps only in-frame clones and is missing some. The sample holds around 230,000 clones; more than 65% are singletons and the top ten take under 2.5%. Sequences were obtained from peripheral blood. The source is a man aged 35-49 years who had recovered from COVID-19.

As to this clone: This same CDR3 is encoded by further DNA sequences in the sample. The chain couples TRBV9 to TRBJ2-1; perhaps TRBD2 as D (6 bases). V lost 3 bases and J 3 bases, leaving 13 bases between the germline ends. CDR3 length: 15 amino acids. The germline V gene has CDR1 SGDLS and CDR2 YYNGEE. The CDR3 loop is CASSGGLASYNEQFF. CDR3 coding DNA: TGTGCCAGCAGCGGCGGGCTAGCGAGCTACAATGAGCAGTTCTTC.

The rearrangement joins TRBV6-2 or TRBV6-3 to TRBJ2-3; TRBD1 matches at 8 bases. The CDR3 has 16 residues. The trim removed 2 bases at V and 3 bases at J, leaving 7 bases unmatched. From germline, CDR1 is MNHEY and CDR2 SVGEGT. The CDR3, as DNA: TGTGCCAGCAGTTACAGTCCCGGACAGGGAACAGATACGCAGTATTTT. It encodes CASSYSPGQGTDTQYF.

This chain connects TRBV5-4 to TRBJ2-2, with D possibly being TRBD1 (5 bases). CDR1 SGHNT and CDR2 YYREEE come from the germline V gene (reference sequence). Trimming left V 0 bases short and J 0 bases short, with 12 bases between. The CDR3 totals 17 residues. CDR3 coding DNA: TGTGCCAGCAGCTTGGAACTGGACAACACGAACACCGGGGAGCTGTTTTTT. This codes for CASSLELDNTNTGELFF.

The chain combines TRBV9 with TRBJ2-1, with 7 bases matching TRBD2. Germline V gives CDR1 SGDLS, CDR2 YYNGEE. Losses at the gene ends were 0 bases for V and 3 bases for J; bases not matched to a gene: 9. This CDR3 contains 17 residues. The CDR3 DNA reads TGTGCCAGCAGCGTAGACCCTCTAGCGGAGAGCTACAATGAGCAGTTCTTC. Its protein product is CASSVDPLAESYNEQFF. Full variable domain (outside the CDR3, taken from reference TRBV9 and TRBJ2-1): DSGVTQTPKHLITATGQRVTLRCSPRSGDLSVYWYQQSLDQGLQFLIQYYNGEERAKGNILERFSAQQFPDLHSELNLSSLELGDSALYFCASSVDPLAESYNEQFFGPGTRLTVL.

The chain combines TRBV10-3 with TRBJ1-4, with 7 nucleotides matching TRBD1. From germline, CDR1 is ENHRY and CDR2 SYGVKD. V dropped 6 bases and J dropped 3; count of bases not matched to a gene: 4. This CDR3 is built from 14 residues. The CDR3 coding sequence is TGTGCCATCAGCCAGGGGGATGCTAATGAAAAACTGTTTTTT. This sequence encodes CAISQGDANEKLFF.

V gene TRBV19 combines with J gene TRBJ2-3; D not certain. V was shortened by 5 bases and J by 2 bases, with 11 bases between the two germline ends. Germline V gene lookup returns CDR1 LNHDA and CDR2 SQIVND (reference sequence). This CDR3 is built from 14 residues. CDR3: CASSPRDYTDTQYF. The CDR3 bases are TGTGCCAGTAGTCCGCGAGATTACACAGATACGCAGTATTTT.

This clone has just one count. This sequence joins TRBV11-3 and TRBJ1-1; D possibly corresponds to TRBD1 (5 bases). The germline gives CDR1 SGHNT, CDR2 YENEEA. This CDR3 has 13 residues. V was shortened by 6 bases and J by 5 bases, with 13 bases between the two germline ends. The CDR3 DNA reads TGTGCCAGCAGAAAAAACGGGGGGACTGAAGCTTTCTTT. Its protein is CASRKNGGTEAFF.

The chain uses TRBV9 and TRBJ2-3; D may be TRBD1 (5 bases). The V gene lost 0 bases and the J gene lost 6 bases, with 14 bases spanning the gap. This CDR3 spans 15 amino acids. Germline values: CDR1 SGDLS, CDR2 YYNGEE. DNA of the CDR3: TGTGCCAGCAGCGTAGCAACAGGCCGTGGGGATACGCAGTATTTT. The encoded protein is CASSVATGRGDTQYF.

In this sample, this clone turned up a few times. The CDR3 is CASSLLGGGHYRQFF. In nucleotides, the CDR3 is TGTGCCAGCAGTCTGTTGGGAGGAGGACACTACCGGCAGTTCTTC. The gene calls are TRBV2 and TRBJ2-1, with D maybe TRBD2 (6 bases). This CDR3 region has 15 residues. CDR1 SNHLY and CDR2 FYNNEI come from the germline V gene. Trimming pared 5 bases from V and 12 bases from J, leaving 23 bases between.

This clone was picked up a small number of times. The CDR3 sequence is CASSQVKDSLPNEQFF. CDR3 coding DNA: TGTGCCAGCAGCCAAGTCAAGGACTCCCTCCCCAATGAGCAGTTCTTC. This chain links TRBV14 with TRBJ2-1, with a possible D match to TRBD2 (5 bases). Looked up from germline, CDR1 is SGHDN and CDR2 is FVKESK. V lost 1 base and J 6 bases, leaving 16 bases between the germline ends. CDR3 size: 16 residues.